The sequence of this T cell receptor beta chain was determined in a study of OX40 agonist ivuxolimab in advanced cancers. Study information: Ivuxolimab, which is an agonistic anti-OX40 (CD134) antibody, was administered to the patients. Overall study results and limits: Near-lowest levels of clonal expansion characterized partial responders at 0.1-3.0 mg/kg. Researchers report that CD8+ T cells had, on average, more expanded clones than CD4+. The specificity for antigen of the expanded peripheral T cells was not determined.

Concerning this clone: Its antigen is unidentified.

The assay was immunoSEQ multiplex PCR, and TCRdb's table has in-frame clones only and misses some. Among about 64,000 clones, 84% were seen once, and the ten largest hold approximately 2.2%. Sequencing was performed on CD4+ or CD8+ T cells sorted from blood, taken in a trial of the OX40 agonist ivuxolimab. The receptor's source is an adult with an advanced solid tumor such as melanoma, head and neck, liver or kidney cancer.

The CDR3 reads CASRWGTGYNEQFF. CDR3 DNA: TGTGCCAGCAGATGGGGGACAGGGTACAATGAGCAGTTCTTC. The rearrangement joins TRBV5-6 to TRBJ2-1; 9 bases fit TRBD1. V dropped 5 bases and J dropped 4; count of bases not matched to a gene: 4. Germline CDR1 and CDR2: SGHDT and YYEEEE. This CDR3 contains 14 residues.